This TCR beta chain was identified during a study of cytomegalovirus exposure and HLA in healthy donors. Whole-study results and caveats: Rates of TCR association differed by HLA locus in a later analysis, with DRB1 highest and HLA-C lowest. Reports showed the classifier diagnosing cytomegalovirus status with high specificity and sensitivity. In a later analysis, the majority of CMV-associated beta chains seemingly showed HLA restriction. Rarity held for most TCR sequences, but there were some public TCRs that occurred in many donors.

In the case of this clone: Its antigen is undetermined.

Per the germline V gene, CDR1 is SGHTA and CDR2 is FQGNSA. Trimming cost V 5 bases and J 0 bases, with 17 bases left between them. This CDR3 region has 17 residues. In the PCR, 60 Vbeta and 13 Jbeta primers were used. Clones were sequenced by immunoSEQ multiplex PCR, and TCRdb holds only the in-frame ones, with some missing. The listing contains 75,000 to 100,000 clones. The TCR sequence derives from a woman aged 60-70 years in good health and CMV-seronegative. The J gene is TRBJ2-1, the V gene TRBV7-2, with a possible D match to TRBD1 (5 bases). Sequencing was performed on PBMCs. The CDR3 DNA reads as TGTGCCAGCAGCCTTCAAAGGGGCCCGAGCTCCTACAATGAGCAGTTCTTC. Translated, it gives CASSLQRGPSSYNEQFF. Drawing the rest from reference TRBV7-2 and TRBJ2-1, the complete variable domain is GAGVSQSPSNKVTEKGKDVELRCDPISGHTALYWYRQSLGQGLEFLIYFQGNSAPDKSGLPSDRFSAERTGGSVSTLTIQRTQQEDSAVYLCASSLQRGPSSYNEQFFGPGTRLTVL.